A single sample is the source of the 27 T cell receptor beta chains below, sequenced in a study of T cell changes during pregnancy in multiple sclerosis. Only in-frame clones appear in the TCRdb table, and some are missing; sequencing was by immunoSEQ multiplex PCR. The sample consists of about 59,000 clones, roughly 92% of them appearing once. This sample comprised CD8+ T cells from peripheral blood mononuclear cells, obtained in the third trimester of pregnancy. These receptors all come from a female donor with multiple sclerosis, enrolled in a pregnancy study.

V gene TRBV6-4 combines with J gene TRBJ2-2; perhaps TRBD2 as D (5 bases). V dropped 8 bases and J dropped 3 bases, with 13 bases sitting between them. There are 14 residues in the CDR3. Germline CDR1 is MRHNA and CDR2 is SNTAGT. Written as DNA, the CDR3 is TGTGCCAGCCAAGAGGGAGAAGACACCGGGGAGCTGTTTTTT. This encodes CASQEGEDTGELFF.

The chain is built from TRBV6-5 and TRBJ2-4, with D maybe TRBD1 (5 bases). Trimming removed 0 bases from V and 1 base from J, with 10 bases in between. The CDR3 consists of 16 residues. Germline values: CDR1 MNHEY, CDR2 SVGAGI. The CDR3 DNA reads as TGTGCCAGCAGTTACTCGAAGGGGTTGGCCAAAAACATTCAGTACTTC. Translated: CASSYSKGLAKNIQYF.

This clone was seen only a few times. This sequence joins TRBV19 and TRBJ2-7; TRBD1 might be the D (6 bases). The V gene's germline CDR1 is LNHDA and CDR2 SQIVND (reference sequence). The CDR3 is made up of 13 amino acids. The V gene lost 5 bases and the J gene lost 1 base, with 9 bases spanning the gap. The CDR3 coding sequence is TGTGCCAGTAGTCACGGACAGTCCTACGAGCAGTACTTC. Residues: CASSHGQSYEQYF.

The chain has TRBV21-1 and TRBJ2-3; whether TRBD2, the table's D call, matches the DNA was not checked. TRBV21-1 corresponds to a pseudogene. CDR3 length equals 16 residues. The CDR3 DNA follows: TGTGCCAGCAGCAGTTTACGAGGTCCAAGGACAGATACGCAGTATTTT. It encodes CASSSLRGPRTDTQYF.

The gene calls are TRBV27 and TRBJ2-7; a weak D match, TRBD2 (6 bases). This CDR3 contains 13 residues. CDR1 is MNHEY, CDR2 SMNVEV, per germline (reference sequence). The V end lost 8 bases, the J end lost 5 bases, and 16 bases lay between the germline ends. CDR3 in amino acids: CASHPPGAHEQYF. CDR3 DNA: TGTGCCAGCCATCCGCCGGGAGCCCACGAGCAGTACTTC.

The genes are TRBV5-4 and TRBJ2-5, with D possibly matching TRBD1 (5 bases). V lost 2 bases and J 5 bases, leaving 16 bases between the germline ends. The CDR3 length is 15 residues. Germline CDR1 is SGHNT and CDR2 is YYREEE (reference sequence). As DNA, the CDR3 is TGTGCCAGCAGCTTAGGGGTTGTTTCAAGGGAGACCCAGTACTTC. Amino acid sequence: CASSLGVVSRETQYF.

The chain has TRBV2 and TRBJ2-7; 7 nucleotides line up with TRBD2. This CDR3 comprises 17 residues. CDR1 is SNHLY, CDR2 FYNNEI, per germline. Trimming removed 4 bases from V and 7 bases from J; junction bases left unmatched: 19. The CDR3 is CASSVEGSQAGEGEQYF. The CDR3 bases are TGTGCCAGCAGTGTGGAAGGGTCGCAGGCGGGAGAAGGGGAGCAGTACTTC.

The rearrangement joins TRBV4-2 to TRBJ2-1; the match to TRBD2 covers 8 bases. J gave up 9 bases and V 4 bases, and 14 bases lay outside the gene matches. The CDR3 length is 16 residues. Germline-derived CDR1 and CDR2 are LGHNA and YNFKEQ. The CDR3 region has the DNA TGTGCCAGCAGCCCTTTGGCGGGCGGGAGGAGGTCTGAGCAGTTCTTC. Translated: CASSPLAGGRRSEQFF.

The chain recombines TRBV7-8 with TRBJ1-2; 7 bases agree with TRBD1. The CDR3 is 15 amino acids. The V gene's germline CDR1 is SGHVS and CDR2 FQNEAQ. J was trimmed by 4 bases and V by 3 bases; bases with no gene match: 8. CDR3 sequence: CASSFTRGIGYGYTF. Here the CDR3 DNA reads TGTGCCAGCAGCTTCACCAGGGGGATAGGCTATGGCTACACCTTC. Using reference TRBV7-8 and TRBJ1-2 for the parts outside the CDR3, the full variable domain is GAGVSQSPRYKVAKRGQDVALRCDPISGHVSLFWYQQALGQGPEFLTYFQNEAQLDKSGLPSDRFFAERPEGSVSTLKIQRTQQEDSAVYLCASSFTRGIGYGYTFGSGTRLTVV.

The J gene is TRBJ2-1, the V gene TRBV4-3, with 7 bases identical to TRBD2. CDR3 length: 16 amino acids. The ends lost 0 bases at V and 7 bases at J; junction bases unmatched: 9. Per the germline V gene, CDR1 is LGHNA and CDR2 is YSLEER. The CDR3 nucleotides read TGCGCCAGCAGCCAAGATAGGACTAGGGGAGTGAATGAGCAGTTCTTC. It translates to CASSQDRTRGVNEQFF.

The J gene is TRBJ2-3, the V gene TRBV4-1; D is uncertain. This CDR3 has 16 amino acids. Germline CDR1 is MGHRA and CDR2 is YSYEKL. V was trimmed by 1 base and J by 2 bases, leaving 13 bases between them. This CDR3 reads CASSQGLGADTDTQYF. The CDR3, as DNA: TGCGCCAGCAGCCAAGGTCTCGGAGCCGACACAGATACGCAGTATTTT.

The chain employs TRBV29-1 and TRBJ2-6; 9 bases are a match to TRBD1. V was pared by 7 bases and J by 1 base, with 8 bases of the junction left unmatched. This CDR3 has 16 amino acids. CDR1 SQVTM and CDR2 ANQGSEA come from the germline V gene. The CDR3 DNA sequence: TGCAGCGCCGAAACAGGGGGCGGGTCTGGGGCCAACGTCCTGACTTTC. Its protein product is CSAETGGGSGANVLTF.

The chain carries TRBV5-1 and TRBJ1-3; D remains unclear. This CDR3 has 16 residues. The ends were cut back, 4 bases at V and 7 bases at J, with 21 bases in the middle. CDR1 SGHRS and CDR2 YFSETQ come from the germline V gene. The CDR3, as DNA: TGCGCCAGCAGCCCATTTTCCGGGTCTACCGGGAACACCATATATTTT. It yields the protein CASSPFSGSTGNTIYF.

This clone has a single count. The V call is TRBV7-9, the J call TRBJ2-1; 10 bases are shared with TRBD2. This CDR3 is built from 15 residues. V shed 6 bases, J shed 5 bases, and the junction held 7 bases outside the gene matches. The V gene's germline CDR1 is SEHNR and CDR2 FQNEAQ (reference sequence). The CDR3 region has the DNA TGTGCCAGCAGGGCCGGGACTAGCGAGAACAATGAGCAGTTCTTC. Protein sequence: CASRAGTSENNEQFF.

A note on this clone: One end of the junction is discordant with germline, which a read error may explain. V gene TRBV7-9 combines with J gene TRBJ2-7; D perhaps matches TRBD1 (6 bases). There are 11 residues in the CDR3. Germline lookup yields CDR1 SEHNR and CDR2 FQNEAQ (reference sequence). CDR3 region: CASSLGGQYHF. The CDR3 region has the DNA TGTGCCAGCAGCTTAGGCGGACAGTACCACTTC.

The V gene is TRBV27, the J gene TRBJ2-4; no firm D call. V lost 4 bases, J lost 1 base, and 8 bases lay in between. This CDR3 is built from 14 residues. The V gene's germline CDR1 is MNHEY and CDR2 SMNVEV (reference sequence). The CDR3 loop is CASSSGIAKNIQYF. DNA of the CDR3: TGTGCCAGCAGTTCTGGCATTGCCAAAAACATTCAGTACTTC.

The V gene is TRBV7-2, the J gene TRBJ2-2; D is ambiguous. CDR3 length: 17 residues. Trimming stripped 4 bases from V and 2 bases from J, with 17 bases between. Germline values: CDR1 SGHTA, CDR2 FQGNSA. CDR3 residues: CASSSPSSFFNTGELFF. The CDR3 coding sequence is TGTGCCAGCAGCTCCCCCTCGAGCTTTTTCAACACCGGGGAGCTGTTTTTT. Filled out from reference TRBV7-2 and TRBJ2-2, the complete variable domain reads GAGVSQSPSNKVTEKGKDVELRCDPISGHTALYWYRQSLGQGLEFLIYFQGNSAPDKSGLPSDRFSAERTGGSVSTLTIQRTQQEDSAVYLCASSSPSSFFNTGELFFGEGSRLTVL.

The chain joins TRBV4-1 to TRBJ2-7; 7 bases match TRBD1. Germline V gives CDR1 MGHRA, CDR2 YSYEKL. CDR3 size: 15 residues. J was trimmed by 4 bases and V by 1 base; bases with no gene match: 7. CDR3 sequence reads: CASSQVQGLRYEQYF. The CDR3 DNA is TGCGCCAGCAGCCAAGTACAGGGGCTTAGGTACGAGCAGTACTTC.

The chain combines TRBV30 with TRBJ2-1; 7 bases map to TRBD1. Losses at the gene ends were 0 bases for V and 10 bases for J; bases not matched to a gene: 9. The germline V gene has CDR1 GTSNPN and CDR2 SVGIG (reference sequence). This CDR3 has 14 amino acids. The DNA for the CDR3 is TGTGCCTGGAGTGTAGGGGCCGGGACAGTCGAGCAGTTCTTC. It encodes CAWSVGAGTVEQFF.

The rearrangement links TRBV6-5 to TRBJ2-7, with 9 bases that match TRBD2. Trimming cost V 0 bases and J 2 bases; bases outside gene matches: 2. Germline-derived CDR1 and CDR2 are MNHEY and SVGAGI. The CDR3 consists of 15 residues. CDR3 sequence reads: CASSYSTSGAYEQYF. DNA for the CDR3: TGTGCCAGCAGTTACTCGACTAGCGGCGCCTACGAGCAGTACTTC.

The gene calls are TRBV19 and TRBJ1-1; 10 nucleotides match TRBD1. Germline CDR1 and CDR2: LNHDA and SQIVND (reference sequence). There are 13 residues in the CDR3. Losses at the gene ends were 9 bases for V and 5 bases for J; bases not matched to a gene: 6. DNA of the CDR3: TGTGCCAGCTGGGACAGGGGAGATACTGAAGCTTTCTTT. It specifies CASWDRGDTEAFF.

The chain joins TRBV19 to TRBJ2-5, with 7 bases fitting TRBD1. J was trimmed by 0 bases and V by 10 bases; bases with no gene match: 5. The CDR3 is 13 amino acids. CDR1 LNHDA and CDR2 SQIVND come from the germline V gene (reference sequence). The CDR3 is CAIPTGHQETQYF. Written as DNA, the CDR3 is TGTGCCATTCCGACAGGGCACCAAGAGACCCAGTACTTC.

The chain carries TRBV10-3 and TRBJ2-7, with 7 bases lining up with TRBD1. The germline V gene has CDR1 ENHRY and CDR2 SYGVKD. The CDR3 runs to 13 residues. The junction had 0 bases not matched to a gene; V was cut back by 0 bases and J by 4 bases. The CDR3 nucleotides read TGTGCCATCAGTGAGTCGACAGGGTACGAGCAGTACTTC. Translation gives CAISESTGYEQYF.

The rearrangement links TRBV7-6 to TRBJ2-3, with a tentative D call TRBD1 (5 bases). V was trimmed by 1 base and J by 0 bases, leaving 11 bases between them. Germline loops: CDR1 SGHVS, CDR2 FNYEAQ. The length of the CDR3 is 16 residues. CDR3 region: CASSLGLGASTDTQYF. DNA for the CDR3: TGTGCCAGCAGCTTAGGGCTTGGGGCCAGCACAGATACGCAGTATTTT.

As DNA, the CDR3 is TGTGCCAGCAGTTTAAGGCAGGGGCCTATCTACGAGCAGTACTTC. It translates to CASSLRQGPIYEQYF. The chain is built from TRBV27 and TRBJ2-7; possibly TRBD1 for D (6 bases). Trimming cost V 2 bases and J 3 bases, with 14 bases left between them. The CDR3 has 15 residues. Germline V CDR1 and CDR2: MNHEY, SMNVEV (reference sequence).

The gene calls are TRBV5-1 and TRBJ2-3; 7 nucleotides line up with TRBD2. Germline V gene sequence: CDR1 SGHRS, CDR2 YFSETQ. This CDR3 is 14 amino acids long. V lost 7 bases to trimming and J lost 3 bases; unmatched junction nucleotides: 8. For the CDR3, the DNA is TGCGCCAGCTCGAGGACTAGGTTAACAGATACGCAGTATTTT. Translated, it gives CASSRTRLTDTQYF. The variable domain in full, with the rest retrieved from reference TRBV5-1 and TRBJ2-3, is KAGVTQTPRYLIKTRGQQVTLSCSPISGHRSVSWYQQTPGQGLQFLFEYFSETQRNKGNFPGRFSGRQFSNSRSEMNVSTLELGDSALYLCASSRTRLTDTQYFGPGTRLTVL.

The chain has TRBV13 and TRBJ1-1, with 10 bases aligning to TRBD1. Germline V lookup: CDR1 PRHDT, CDR2 FYEKMQ (reference sequence). The V and J ends lost 4 bases and 1 base, in that order; junction bases with no gene match: 3. There are 15 residues in the CDR3. This CDR3 reads CASSSRDRGNTEAFF. CDR3 DNA sequence: TGTGCCAGCAGCTCCCGGGACAGGGGGAACACTGAAGCTTTCTTT. The entire variable domain, with the rest obtained from reference TRBV13 and TRBJ1-1, is as follows: AAGVIQSPRHLIKEKRETATLKCYPIPRHDTVYWYQQGPGQDPQFLISFYEKMQSDKGSIPDRFSAQQFSDYHSELNMSSLELGDSALYFCASSSRDRGNTEAFFGQGTRLTVV.